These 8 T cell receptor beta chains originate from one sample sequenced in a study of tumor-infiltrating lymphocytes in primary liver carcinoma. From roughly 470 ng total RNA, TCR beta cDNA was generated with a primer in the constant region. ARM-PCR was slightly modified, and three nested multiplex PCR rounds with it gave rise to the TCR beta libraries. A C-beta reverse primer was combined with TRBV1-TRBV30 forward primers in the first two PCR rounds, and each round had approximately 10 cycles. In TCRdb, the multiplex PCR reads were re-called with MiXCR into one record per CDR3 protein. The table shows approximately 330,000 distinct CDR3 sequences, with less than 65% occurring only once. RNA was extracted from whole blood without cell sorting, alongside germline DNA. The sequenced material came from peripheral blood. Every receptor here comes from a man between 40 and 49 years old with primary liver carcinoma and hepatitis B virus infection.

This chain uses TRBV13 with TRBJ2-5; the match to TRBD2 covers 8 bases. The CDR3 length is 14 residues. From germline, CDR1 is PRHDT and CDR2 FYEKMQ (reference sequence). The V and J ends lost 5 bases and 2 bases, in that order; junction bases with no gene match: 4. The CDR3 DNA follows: TGTGCCAGCAGCCTCCGGGAGGGACAAGAGACCCAGTACTTC. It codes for CASSLREGQETQYF.

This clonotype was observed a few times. The CDR3 loop is CASSSLAGGLETQYF. The DNA for the CDR3 is TGTGCCAGCAGTTCGCTAGCGGGAGGGCTAGAGACCCAGTACTTC. The chain recombines TRBV28 with TRBJ2-5; TRBD2 agrees at 12 bases. V was pared by 4 bases and J by 4 bases, with 4 bases of the junction left unmatched. There are 15 residues in the CDR3. The germline V gene encodes CDR1 MDHEN and CDR2 SYDVKM.

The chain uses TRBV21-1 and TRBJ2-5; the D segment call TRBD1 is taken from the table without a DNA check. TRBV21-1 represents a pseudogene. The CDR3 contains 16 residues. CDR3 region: CASSPRDRETQETQYF. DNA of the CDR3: TGTGCCAGCAGCCCGCGGGACAGGGAAACCCAAGAGACCCAGTACTTC.

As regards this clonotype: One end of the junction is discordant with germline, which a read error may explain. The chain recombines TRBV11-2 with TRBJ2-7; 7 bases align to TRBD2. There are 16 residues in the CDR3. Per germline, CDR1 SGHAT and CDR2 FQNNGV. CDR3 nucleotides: TGTGCCAGCAGCTTAAGTTCAGCGGAGGGGACTAAGGAGCACTACTTC. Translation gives CASSLSSAEGTKEHYF.

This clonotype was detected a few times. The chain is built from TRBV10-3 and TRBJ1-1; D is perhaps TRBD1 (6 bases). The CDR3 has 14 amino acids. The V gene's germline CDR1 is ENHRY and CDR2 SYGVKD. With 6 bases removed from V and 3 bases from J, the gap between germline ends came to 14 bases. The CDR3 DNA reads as TGTGCCATCAGACCCTTACAGGGTGACACTGAAGCTTTCTTT. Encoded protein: CAIRPLQGDTEAFF.

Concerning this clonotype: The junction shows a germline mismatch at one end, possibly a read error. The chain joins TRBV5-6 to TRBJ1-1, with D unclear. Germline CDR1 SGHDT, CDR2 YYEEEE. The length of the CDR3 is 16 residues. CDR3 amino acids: CASSLTVRRMNAEAFF. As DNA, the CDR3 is TGTGCCAGCAGCTTGACAGTTCGGCGGATGAACGCTGAAGCTTTCTTT.

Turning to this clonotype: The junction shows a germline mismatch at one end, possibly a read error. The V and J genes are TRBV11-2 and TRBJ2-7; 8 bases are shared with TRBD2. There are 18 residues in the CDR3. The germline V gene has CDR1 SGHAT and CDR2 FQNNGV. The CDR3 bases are TGTGCCGGCAGCCGAGGGTCACTAGCGGTAGCAATTCCCTACGAGCAGTACTTC. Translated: CAGSRGSLAVAIPYEQYF.

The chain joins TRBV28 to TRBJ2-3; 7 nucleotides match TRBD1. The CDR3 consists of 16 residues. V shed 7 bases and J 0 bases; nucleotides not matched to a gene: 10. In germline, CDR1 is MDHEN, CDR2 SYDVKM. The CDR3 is CASTKGTATSTDTQYF. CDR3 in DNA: TGTGCCAGCACCAAGGGGACAGCCACTAGCACAGATACGCAGTATTTT.